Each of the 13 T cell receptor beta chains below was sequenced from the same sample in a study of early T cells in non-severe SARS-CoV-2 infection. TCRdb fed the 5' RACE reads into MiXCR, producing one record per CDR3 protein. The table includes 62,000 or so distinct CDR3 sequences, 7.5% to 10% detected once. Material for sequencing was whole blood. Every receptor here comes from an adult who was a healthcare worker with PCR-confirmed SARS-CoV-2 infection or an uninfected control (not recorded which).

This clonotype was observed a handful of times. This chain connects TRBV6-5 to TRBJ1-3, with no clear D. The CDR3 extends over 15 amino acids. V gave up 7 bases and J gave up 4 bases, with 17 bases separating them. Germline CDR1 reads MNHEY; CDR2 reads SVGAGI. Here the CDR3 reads CASIDSYWAGNTIYF. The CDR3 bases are TGTGCCAGCATTGACTCCTACTGGGCGGGAAACACCATATATTTT.

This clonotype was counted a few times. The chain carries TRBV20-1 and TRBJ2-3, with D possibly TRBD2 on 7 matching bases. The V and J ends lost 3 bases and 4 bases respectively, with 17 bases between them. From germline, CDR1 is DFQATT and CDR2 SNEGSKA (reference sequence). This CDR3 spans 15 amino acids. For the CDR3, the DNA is TGCAGTGCTAGGCCCGGGGGGCCCTCTCCAGATACGCAGTATTTT. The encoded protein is CSARPGGPSPDTQYF.

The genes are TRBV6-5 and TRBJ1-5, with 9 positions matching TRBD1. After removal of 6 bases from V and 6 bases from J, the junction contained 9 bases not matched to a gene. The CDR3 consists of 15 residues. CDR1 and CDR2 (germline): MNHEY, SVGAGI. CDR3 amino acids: CASSPNRGRGQPQHF. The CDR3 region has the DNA TGTGCCAGCAGCCCAAACAGGGGGCGAGGTCAGCCCCAGCATTTT.

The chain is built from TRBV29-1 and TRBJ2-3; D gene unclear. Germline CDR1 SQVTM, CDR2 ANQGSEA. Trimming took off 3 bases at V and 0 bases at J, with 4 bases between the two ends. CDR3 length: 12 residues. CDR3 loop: CSVEGSTDTQYF. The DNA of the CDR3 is TGCAGCGTTGAGGGCAGCACAGATACGCAGTATTTT.

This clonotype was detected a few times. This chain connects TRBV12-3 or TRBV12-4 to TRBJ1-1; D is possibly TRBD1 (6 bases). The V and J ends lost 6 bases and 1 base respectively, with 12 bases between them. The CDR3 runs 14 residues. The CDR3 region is CASSRGWANTEAFF. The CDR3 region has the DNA TGTGCCAGCAGCAGGGGCTGGGCGAACACTGAAGCTTTCTTT.

CDR3 loop: CASSLGRRWAEAFF. The CDR3 coding sequence is TGTGCCAGCAGCCTTGGTCGGCGATGGGCTGAAGCTTTCTTT. This chain joins TRBV5-6 and TRBJ1-1, with D uncertain. Per the germline V gene, CDR1 is SGHDT and CDR2 is YYEEEE. The V and J ends lost 4 bases and 6 bases respectively, with 16 bases between them. CDR3 length equals 14 residues. Variable domain in full (rest from reference TRBV5-6 and TRBJ1-1): DAGVTQSPTHLIKTRGQQVTLRCSPKSGHDTVSWYQQALGQGPQFIFQYYEEEERQRGNFPDRFSGHQFPNYSSELNVNALLLGDSALYLCASSLGRRWAEAFFGQGTRLTVV.

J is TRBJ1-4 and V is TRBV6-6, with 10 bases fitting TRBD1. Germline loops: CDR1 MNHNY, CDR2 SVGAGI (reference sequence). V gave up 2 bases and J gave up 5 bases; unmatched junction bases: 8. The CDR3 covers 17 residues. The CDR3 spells CASSYPRGQGSNEKLFF. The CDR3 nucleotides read TGTGCCAGCAGTTACCCGAGGGGACAGGGGTCGAATGAAAAACTGTTTTTT.

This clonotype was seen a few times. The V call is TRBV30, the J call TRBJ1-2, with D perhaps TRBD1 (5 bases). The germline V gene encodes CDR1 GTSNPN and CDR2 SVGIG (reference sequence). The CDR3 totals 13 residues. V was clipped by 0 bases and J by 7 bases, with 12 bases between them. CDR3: CAWSVMRGSGYTF. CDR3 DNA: TGTGCCTGGAGTGTAATGAGGGGCAGTGGCTACACCTTC.

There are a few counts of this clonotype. The CDR3 region has the DNA TGCAGTGCTGGGATACCGAACACCGGGGAGCTGTTTTTT. It encodes CSAGIPNTGELFF. The rearrangement links TRBV20-1 to TRBJ2-2; D is unclear. The V end was cut by 5 bases, the J end by 0 bases, with 7 bases between. The V gene's germline CDR1 is DFQATT and CDR2 SNEGSKA (reference sequence). The CDR3 totals 13 residues.

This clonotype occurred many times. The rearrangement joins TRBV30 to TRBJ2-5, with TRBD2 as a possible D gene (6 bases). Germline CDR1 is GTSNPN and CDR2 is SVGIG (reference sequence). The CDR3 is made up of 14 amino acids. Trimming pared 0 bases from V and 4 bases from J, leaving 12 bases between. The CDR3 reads CAWSVGGGGETQYF. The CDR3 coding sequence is TGTGCCTGGAGTGTGGGGGGAGGTGGAGAGACCCAGTACTTC.

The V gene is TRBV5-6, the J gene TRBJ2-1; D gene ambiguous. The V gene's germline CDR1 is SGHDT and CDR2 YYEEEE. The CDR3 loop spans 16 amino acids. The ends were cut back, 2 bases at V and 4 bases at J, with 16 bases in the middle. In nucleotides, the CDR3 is TGTGCCAGCAGCTTATTCAATAATGGGCTGTACAATGAGCAGTTCTTC. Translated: CASSLFNNGLYNEQFF.

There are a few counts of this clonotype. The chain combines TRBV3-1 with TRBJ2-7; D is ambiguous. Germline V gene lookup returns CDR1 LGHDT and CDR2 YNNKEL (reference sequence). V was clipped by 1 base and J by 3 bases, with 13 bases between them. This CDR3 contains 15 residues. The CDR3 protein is CASSQGMELNYEQYV. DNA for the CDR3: TGTGCCAGCAGCCAAGGGATGGAGTTAAACTACGAGCAGTACGTC.

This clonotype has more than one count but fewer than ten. This CDR3 is CASSPSSTGGNNSPLHF. The CDR3 region has the DNA TGTGCCAGCAGCCCCTCCTCGACAGGGGGCAATAATTCACCCCTCCACTTT. The V gene is TRBV5-6, the J gene TRBJ1-6; 10 positions match TRBD1. The CDR3 has 17 amino acids. V lost 4 bases to trimming and J lost 5 bases; unmatched junction nucleotides: 9. From germline, CDR1 is SGHDT and CDR2 YYEEEE.